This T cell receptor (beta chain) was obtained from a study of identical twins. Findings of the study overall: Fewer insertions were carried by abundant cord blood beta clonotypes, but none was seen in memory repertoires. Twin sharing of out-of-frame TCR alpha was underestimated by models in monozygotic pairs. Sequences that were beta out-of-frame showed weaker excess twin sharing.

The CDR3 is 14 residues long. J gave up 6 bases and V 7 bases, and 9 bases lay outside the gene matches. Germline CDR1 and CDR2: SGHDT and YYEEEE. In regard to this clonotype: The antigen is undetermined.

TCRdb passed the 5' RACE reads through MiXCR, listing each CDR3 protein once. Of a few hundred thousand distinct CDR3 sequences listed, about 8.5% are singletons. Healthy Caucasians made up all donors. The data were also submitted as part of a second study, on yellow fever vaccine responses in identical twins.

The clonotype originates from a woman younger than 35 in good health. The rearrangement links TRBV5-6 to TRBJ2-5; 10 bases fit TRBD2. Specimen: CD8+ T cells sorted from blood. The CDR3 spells CASGPGLAEKTQYF. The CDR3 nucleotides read TGTGCCAGCGGCCCCGGACTAGCGGAAAAGACCCAGTACTTC.